A single sample is the source of the 25 T cell receptor beta chains below, sequenced in a study of blood T cell repertoires in COVID-19. Clones were sequenced by immunoSEQ multiplex PCR, and TCRdb holds only the in-frame ones, with some missing. The sample carries a few hundred thousand clones, around 83% recorded once. Input material: PBMCs or T cells enriched from blood (not recorded which). Source of these receptors: a woman aged 45 to 65 who had been exposed to COVID-19.

The chain recombines TRBV6-5 with TRBJ2-5; 9 bases map to TRBD1. The CDR3 contains 14 residues. V shed 4 bases, J shed 5 bases, and the junction held 5 bases outside the gene matches. Germline loops: CDR1 MNHEY, CDR2 SVGAGI. CDR3 loop: CASSSGQGHETQYF. The CDR3 DNA is TGTGCCAGCAGTTCGGGACAGGGACATGAGACCCAGTACTTC.

This chain connects TRBV5-1 to TRBJ2-1, with 9 positions matching TRBD2. Losses at the gene ends were 4 bases for V and 10 bases for J; bases not matched to a gene: 12. Per germline, CDR1 SGHRS and CDR2 YFSETQ. The CDR3 covers 15 residues. The CDR3 here is CASSVSGGQVKEQFF. CDR3 bases: TGCGCCAGCAGCGTTAGCGGGGGCCAGGTGAAAGAGCAGTTCTTC.

J is TRBJ1-2 and V is TRBV5-6, with TRBD1 identical over 12 bases. The V gene end was trimmed by 4 bases and the J gene end by 4 bases; junction bases not matched to a gene: 2. The germline V gene has CDR1 SGHDT and CDR2 YYEEEE. The CDR3 totals 14 residues. CDR3 DNA: TGTGCCAGCAGCATGGGACAGGGGGCCTATGGCTACACCTTC. Translation: CASSMGQGAYGYTF. Combining the CDR3 with reference TRBV5-6 and TRBJ1-2 gives the whole variable domain DAGVTQSPTHLIKTRGQQVTLRCSPKSGHDTVSWYQQALGQGPQFIFQYYEEEERQRGNFPDRFSGHQFPNYSSELNVNALLLGDSALYLCASSMGQGAYGYTFGSGTRLTVV.

This CDR3 reads CASDDLQGVNTEAFF. The CDR3 bases are TGTGCCAGCGACGACCTACAGGGGGTGAACACTGAAGCTTTCTTT. This chain links TRBV7-9 with TRBJ1-1; 8 positions agree with TRBD1. Germline V lookup: CDR1 SEHNR, CDR2 FQNEAQ (reference sequence). This CDR3 is 15 amino acids long. V dropped 8 bases and J dropped 0; count of bases not matched to a gene: 8.

The chain carries TRBV2 and TRBJ1-5, with 7 bases fitting TRBD1. This CDR3 has 16 residues. The V gene's germline CDR1 is SNHLY and CDR2 FYNNEI. V was pared by 0 bases and J by 3 bases, with 5 bases of the junction left unmatched. The CDR3 here is CASSEALTGLNQPQHF. The DNA for the CDR3 is TGTGCCAGCAGTGAAGCGCTGACAGGGCTCAATCAGCCCCAGCATTTT.

V and J are TRBV21-1 and TRBJ2-2; the table assigns TRBD1, which was not confirmed against the DNA. TRBV21-1 is an annotated pseudogene. This CDR3 is built from 18 residues. CDR3 amino acids: CASSTSGIQSYNTGELFF. The CDR3 coding sequence is TGTGCCAGCAGCACCTCAGGGATCCAGAGCTATAACACCGGGGAGCTGTTTTTT.

V gene TRBV3-1 (or the pseudogene TRBV3-2) combines with J gene TRBJ2-7, with no clear D. CDR3 size: 12 residues. Trimming stripped 4 bases from V and 4 bases from J, with 8 bases between. Per germline, CDR1 LGHDT and CDR2 YNNKEL (reference sequence). The CDR3, as DNA: TGTGCCAGCAGCCTAGGAGATTACGAGCAGTACTTC. Its protein is CASSLGDYEQYF.

CDR3 region: CASTPRPGSAEAFF. DNA of the CDR3: TGTGCCAGCACGCCCCGCCCCGGGTCAGCTGAAGCTTTCTTT. This chain connects TRBV7-9 to TRBJ1-1; no clear D gene. Germline CDR1 reads SEHNR; CDR2 reads FQNEAQ (reference sequence). V was cut by 7 bases and J by 6 bases, with 18 bases left in between. The CDR3 sequence is 14 residues long.

The chain links TRBV5-1 to TRBJ1-2, with D unresolved. The CDR3 loop spans 15 amino acids. From germline, CDR1 is SGHRS and CDR2 YFSETQ. Trimming shortened V by 4 bases and J by 4 bases, and 17 bases separated the two germline ends. The DNA of the CDR3 is TGCGCCAGCAGCCGAGGAGGGCAGCTCGGCTATGGCTACACCTTC. This encodes CASSRGGQLGYGYTF.

In this sample, this clone turned up a few times. The V call is TRBV11-1, the J call TRBJ1-1, with D perhaps matching TRBD1 (5 bases). Germline values: CDR1 SGHAT, CDR2 FQDESV (reference sequence). The V and J ends lost 4 bases and 1 base respectively, with 16 bases between them. This CDR3 contains 16 residues. The chain's CDR3 is CASSSILRGTNTEAFF. As DNA, the CDR3 is TGTGCCAGCAGCTCCATTTTACGGGGGACGAACACTGAAGCTTTCTTT.

The chain links TRBV6-2 or TRBV6-3 to TRBJ2-5; a possible D gene is TRBD1 (6 bases). V was shortened by 6 bases and J by 5 bases, with 13 bases between the two germline ends. The germline V gene has CDR1 MNHEY and CDR2 SVGEGT. The CDR3 has 13 residues. CDR3 residues: CASSFRGEETQYF. The CDR3 DNA follows: TGTGCCAGCAGCTTCAGGGGTGAGGAGACCCAGTACTTC.

The V gene is TRBV4-2, the J gene TRBJ2-7; perhaps TRBD2 as D (5 bases). The CDR3 totals 12 residues. V lost 0 bases, J lost 9 bases, and 9 bases lay in between. Germline V lookup: CDR1 LGHNA, CDR2 YNFKEQ. CDR3 DNA: TGTGCCAGCAGCCAAGATCGGGAAGGGCAGTACTTC. This gives the protein CASSQDREGQYF.

The chain couples TRBV3-1 (or the pseudogene TRBV3-2) to TRBJ2-1, with 8 bases that match TRBD2. The CDR3 is 17 residues long. Looked up from germline, CDR1 is LGHDT and CDR2 is YNNKEL (reference sequence). The J segment lost 7 bases and the V segment lost 1 base, leaving 12 bases of the junction unmatched. CDR3: CASSQVMTGGPKNEQFF. The CDR3 DNA is TGTGCCAGCAGCCAAGTAATGACGGGGGGGCCCAAGAATGAGCAGTTCTTC.

V gene TRBV7-9 combines with J gene TRBJ1-2; 12 nucleotides match TRBD1. This CDR3 is built from 14 residues. J lost 4 bases, V lost 5 bases, and 2 bases had no gene match. Germline V lookup: CDR1 SEHNR, CDR2 FQNEAQ (reference sequence). The CDR3 nucleotides read TGTGCCAGCAGCGGGGACAGGGGGCTCTATGGCTACACCTTC. Protein sequence: CASSGDRGLYGYTF.

This rearrangement joins TRBV9 to TRBJ2-1; TRBD2 is a possible D gene (5 bases). Germline V lookup: CDR1 SGDLS, CDR2 YYNGEE. CDR3 size: 15 residues. Trimming took 2 bases from V and 1 from J, leaving 10 bases between them. Here the CDR3 reads CASSVDSDSYNEQFF. Here the CDR3 DNA reads TGTGCCAGCAGCGTGGACTCCGATTCCTACAATGAGCAGTTCTTC.

This clone was seen a few times. This chain links TRBV2 with TRBJ2-1; possible D gene TRBD1, 5 bases. The V and J ends lost 8 bases and 6 bases respectively, with 17 bases between them. Per germline, CDR1 SNHLY and CDR2 FYNNEI. The length of the CDR3 is 14 residues. The DNA for the CDR3 is TGTGCCAGCCGACGGACAAGCCTTCTCAATGAGCAGTTCTTC. Protein product: CASRRTSLLNEQFF.

The chain carries TRBV5-1 and TRBJ2-1; 10 positions match TRBD2. Germline CDR1 reads SGHRS; CDR2 reads YFSETQ. The V segment lost 1 base and the J segment 8 bases; nucleotides outside the gene matches: 6. The CDR3 covers 15 residues. The CDR3 is CASSLLLAGMDEQFF. The DNA of the CDR3 is TGCGCCAGCAGCTTGTTACTAGCGGGGATGGATGAGCAGTTCTTC.

This chain connects TRBV29-1 to TRBJ1-1; D possibly corresponds to TRBD1 (5 bases). The CDR3 contains 13 residues. Germline values: CDR1 SQVTM, CDR2 ANQGSEA. Trimming took off 5 bases at V and 7 bases at J, with 17 bases between the two ends. The CDR3 nucleotides are TGCAGCGTTTCGAAGGGGTCACAGGTTGAAGCTTTCTTT. It specifies CSVSKGSQVEAFF.

The J gene is TRBJ1-6, the V gene TRBV7-2; TRBD1 agrees at 8 bases. Trimming removed 5 bases from V and 4 bases from J; junction bases left unmatched: 4. This CDR3 region has 15 residues. Germline V gene data show CDR1 as SGHTA and CDR2 as FQGNSA. The CDR3 nucleotides are TGTGCCAGCAGCCTGACAGGGGAATATAATTCACCCCTCCACTTT. Translation gives CASSLTGEYNSPLHF.

The gene calls are TRBV24-1 and TRBJ1-5; TRBD1 is a possible D gene (5 bases). Germline CDR1 KGHDR, CDR2 SFDVKD. The V end was cut by 5 bases, the J end by 5 bases, with 6 bases between. This CDR3 contains 12 residues. CDR3 residues: CATSAGHQPQHF. The CDR3 bases are TGTGCCACCAGTGCAGGGCATCAGCCCCAGCATTTT.

This sequence joins TRBV5-1 and TRBJ1-2, with TRBD1 as a possible D gene (5 bases). The CDR3 length is 12 residues. Germline loops: CDR1 SGHRS, CDR2 YFSETQ. Trimming pared 3 bases from V and 8 bases from J, leaving 11 bases between. CDR3 bases: TGCGCCAGCAGCTATGACAGCCAGGGCTACACCTTC. It specifies CASSYDSQGYTF.

This chain's CDR3 is CASSLRQYQETQYF. In DNA form, the CDR3 reads TGTGCCAGCAGCCTCAGACAGTACCAAGAGACCCAGTACTTC. The rearrangement links TRBV11-1 to TRBJ2-5; D is possibly TRBD1 (5 bases). Trimming stripped 5 bases from V and 0 bases from J, with 10 bases between. This CDR3 region has 14 residues. Germline CDR1 is SGHAT and CDR2 is FQDESV (reference sequence). The variable domain in full, with the rest retrieved from reference TRBV11-1 and TRBJ2-5, is EAEVAQSPRYKITEKSQAVAFWCDPISGHATLYWYRQILGQGPELLVQFQDESVVDDSQLPKDRFSAERLKGVDSTLKIQPAELGDSAMYLCASSLRQYQETQYFGPGTRLLVL.

This chain connects TRBV12-3 or TRBV12-4 to TRBJ2-2; D is uncertain. Deletions cut 8 bases from V and 6 bases from J, with 7 bases between. The CDR3 is made up of 11 amino acids. The CDR3 reads CASGLSGELFF. DNA for the CDR3: TGTGCCAGCGGTCTATCCGGGGAGCTGTTTTTT.

CDR3 region: CASSSPLDRMNTEAFF. In DNA, the CDR3 is TGTGCCAGCAGTTCCCCACTTGACAGGATGAACACTGAAGCTTTCTTT. This sequence joins TRBV6-5 and TRBJ1-1; tentatively, D is TRBD1 (6 bases). Germline V gene lookup returns CDR1 MNHEY and CDR2 SVGAGI. The CDR3 extends over 16 amino acids. The germline V and J ends were trimmed by 4 bases and 0 bases, with 15 bases remaining between them.

The chain has TRBV5-1 and TRBJ1-2, with 9 bases matching TRBD1. This CDR3 is built from 15 residues. V trimming: 0 bases; J trimming: 6 bases; junction bases outside the gene matches: 6. Germline CDR1 and CDR2: SGHRS and YFSETQ. The CDR3 sequence: CASSLGDRDFHGYTF. As DNA, the CDR3 is TGCGCCAGCAGCTTGGGGGACAGGGACTTTCATGGCTACACCTTC.